The rows below give T cell receptor beta chains drawn from one sample of a study of blood T cell repertoires in COVID-19. The method was immunoSEQ multiplex PCR; TCRdb's version includes in-frame clones alone and lacks a portion of them. The sample shows tens of thousands of clones, 70% to 80% of them seen only once. The specimen sequenced was peripheral blood. Source of these receptors: a man between 70 and 80 years old with active or convalescent COVID-19. The CDR3 runs from the conserved cysteine through the conserved F or W. The D gene is left open where the match is weak. Where a row states a size, it is once, few, many or the class of an expanded clone; other rows omit it.

J gene: TRBJ2-2
V gene: TRBV5-1
D gene: .
clone size: .
CDR3 DNA: TGCGCCAGCAGCTTGACGGCAGGGGATGTCGGGGAGCTGTTTTTT
CDR3 protein: CASSLTAGDVGELFF

J gene: TRBJ2-3
V gene: TRBV11-2
D gene: .
clone size: .
CDR3 DNA: TGTGCCAGCAGCCCGGGGCGCGGGGGCCTGGGCACAGATACGCAGTATTTT
CDR3 protein: CASSPGRGGLGTDTQYF

J gene: TRBJ2-7
V gene: TRBV10-3
D gene: .
clone size: .
CDR3 DNA: TGTGCCATCAGTCCCTCGACGGGGGGCATGAATTCCTACGAGCAGTACTTC
CDR3 protein: CAISPSTGGMNSYEQYF

J gene: TRBJ2-1
V gene: TRBV19
D gene: TRBD1
clone size: .
CDR3 DNA: TGTGCCAGTTTGAGGACAGGGATCAATCGTGAGCAGTTCTTC
CDR3 protein: CASLRTGINREQFF

J gene: TRBJ1-1
V gene: TRBV3-1/TRBV3-2
D gene: TRBD1
clone size: .
CDR3 DNA: TGTGCCAGCAGCCAAGGACAGGGAGTCGGTGTGGACACTGAAGCTTTCTTT
CDR3 protein: CASSQGQGVGVDTEAFF

J gene: TRBJ2-2
V gene: TRBV7-3
D gene: .
clone size: .
CDR3 DNA: TGTGCCAGCAGCCCACAAGACACCGGGGAGCTGTTTTTT
CDR3 protein: CASSPQDTGELFF

J gene: TRBJ1-5
V gene: TRBV19
D gene: .
clone size: .
CDR3 DNA: TGTGCCAGTAGTATCTTTTCGGGGAATCAGCCCCAGCATTTT
CDR3 protein: CASSIFSGNQPQHF

J gene: TRBJ2-2
V gene: TRBV2
D gene: TRBD2
clone size: few
CDR3 DNA: TGTGCCAGCAAGGAGAAGCGGGGTGCCGGGGAGCTGTTTTTT
CDR3 protein: CASKEKRGAGELFF

J gene: TRBJ1-5
V gene: TRBV19
D gene: TRBD1
clone size: .
CDR3 DNA: TGTGCCAGTTCCAGTACAGGGGGCAATCAGCCCCAGCATTTT
CDR3 protein: CASSSTGGNQPQHF

J gene: TRBJ1-3
V gene: TRBV6-5
D gene: TRBD1
clone size: .
CDR3 DNA: TGTGCCAGCAGAACAGGGGACAAAAGAAACACCATATATTTT
CDR3 protein: CASRTGDKRNTIYF

J gene: TRBJ1-5
V gene: TRBV28
D gene: .
clone size: .
CDR3 DNA: TGTGCCAGCACCTCTACCCATCAGCCCCAGCATTTT
CDR3 protein: CASTSTHQPQHF

J gene: TRBJ1-3
V gene: TRBV5-1
D gene: TRBD1
clone size: .
CDR3 DNA: TGCGCCAGCAGCTTGGGGGACAGAGGAAGTAGGGGAAACACCATATATTTT
CDR3 protein: CASSLGDRGSRGNTIYF

J gene: TRBJ2-5
V gene: TRBV5-1
D gene: TRBD1
clone size: few
CDR3 DNA: TGCGCCAGCAGCTCTACAGGGGGCTCAAGGGAGACCCAGTACTTC
CDR3 protein: CASSSTGGSRETQYF

J gene: TRBJ2-2
V gene: TRBV6-6
D gene: TRBD1
clone size: once
CDR3 DNA: TGTGCCAGCAGCCGCGACAGGGAAGCCGGGGAGCTGTTTTTT
CDR3 protein: CASSRDREAGELFF

J gene: TRBJ2-7
V gene: TRBV10-1
D gene: TRBD2
clone size: .
CDR3 DNA: TGCGCCAGCAGCCGAACTAGCGGGGGGAGCTACGAGCAGTACTTC
CDR3 protein: CASSRTSGGSYEQYF

J gene: TRBJ2-2
V gene: TRBV6-1
D gene: TRBD2
clone size: .
CDR3 DNA: TGTGCCAGCAGTGAAAGCGGGGGTTGGAACACCGGGGAGCTGTTTTTT
CDR3 protein: CASSESGGWNTGELFF

J gene: TRBJ2-6
V gene: TRBV4-2
D gene: .
clone size: .
CDR3 DNA: TGTGCCAGCAGCCAAGATACCAGGGTTCTGGCCAACGTCCTGACTTTC
CDR3 protein: CASSQDTRVLANVLTF

J gene: TRBJ1-2
V gene: TRBV7-9
D gene: .
clone size: .
CDR3 DNA: TGTGCCAGCAGTAGGGACATCTATGGCTACACCTTC
CDR3 protein: CASSRDIYGYTF

J gene: TRBJ2-7
V gene: TRBV11-2
D gene: TRBD1
clone size: .
CDR3 DNA: TGTGCCAGCAGCTTATCGACAGGGATGATGGGGGAGCAGTACTTC
CDR3 protein: CASSLSTGMMGEQYF

J gene: TRBJ1-1
V gene: TRBV10-3
D gene: .
clone size: once
CDR3 DNA: TGTGCCATCAGTGTTACAGGTATGATGAACACTGAAGCTTTCTTT
CDR3 protein: CAISVTGMMNTEAFF

J gene: TRBJ2-1
V gene: TRBV27
D gene: .
clone size: .
CDR3 DNA: TGTGCCAGCAGGGGGGAGGCCGGGTGGAAGGGGTCCTACAATGAGCAGTTCTTC
CDR3 protein: CASRGEAGWKGSYNEQFF

J gene: TRBJ2-7
V gene: TRBV10-3
D gene: .
clone size: .
CDR3 DNA: TGTGCCATCAGGGTGAGCCCCACAGCTTACGAGCAGTACTTC
CDR3 protein: CAIRVSPTAYEQYF